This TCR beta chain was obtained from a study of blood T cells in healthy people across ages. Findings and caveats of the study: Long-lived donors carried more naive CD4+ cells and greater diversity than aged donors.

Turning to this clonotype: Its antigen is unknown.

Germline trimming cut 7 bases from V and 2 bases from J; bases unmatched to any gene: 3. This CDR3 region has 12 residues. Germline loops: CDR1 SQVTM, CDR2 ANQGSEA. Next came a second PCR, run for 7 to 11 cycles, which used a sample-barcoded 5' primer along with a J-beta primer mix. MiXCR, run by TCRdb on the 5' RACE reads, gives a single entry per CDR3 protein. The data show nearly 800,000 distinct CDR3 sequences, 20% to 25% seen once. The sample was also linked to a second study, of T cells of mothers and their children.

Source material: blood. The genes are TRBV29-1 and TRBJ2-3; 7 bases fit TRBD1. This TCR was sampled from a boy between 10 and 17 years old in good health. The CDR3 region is CSGGGNTDTQYF. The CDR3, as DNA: TGCAGCGGAGGGGGCAACACAGATACGCAGTATTTT.